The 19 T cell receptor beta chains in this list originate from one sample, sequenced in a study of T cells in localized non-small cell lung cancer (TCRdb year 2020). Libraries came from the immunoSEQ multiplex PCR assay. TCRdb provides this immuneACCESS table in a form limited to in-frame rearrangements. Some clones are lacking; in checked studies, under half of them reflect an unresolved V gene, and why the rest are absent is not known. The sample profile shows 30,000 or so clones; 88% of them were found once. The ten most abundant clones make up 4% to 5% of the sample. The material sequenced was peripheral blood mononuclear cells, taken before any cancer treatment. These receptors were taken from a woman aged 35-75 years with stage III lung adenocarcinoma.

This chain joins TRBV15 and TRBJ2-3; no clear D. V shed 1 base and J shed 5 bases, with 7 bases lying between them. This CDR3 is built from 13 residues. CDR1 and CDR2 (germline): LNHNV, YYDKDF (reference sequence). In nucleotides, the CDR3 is TGTGCCACCAGCAGAGGGAAGGAAGATACGCAGTATTTT. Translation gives CATSRGKEDTQYF.

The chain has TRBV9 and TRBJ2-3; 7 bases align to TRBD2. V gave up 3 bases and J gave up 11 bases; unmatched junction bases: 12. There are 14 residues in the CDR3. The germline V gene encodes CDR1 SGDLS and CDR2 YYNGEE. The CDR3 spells CASSAMTRGGWQYF. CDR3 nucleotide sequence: TGTGCCAGCAGCGCGATGACTCGGGGAGGGTGGCAGTATTTT. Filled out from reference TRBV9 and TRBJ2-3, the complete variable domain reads DSGVTQTPKHLITATGQRVTLRCSPRSGDLSVYWYQQSLDQGLQFLIQYYNGEERAKGNILERFSAQQFPDLHSELNLSSLELGDSALYFCASSAMTRGGWQYFGPGTRLTVL.

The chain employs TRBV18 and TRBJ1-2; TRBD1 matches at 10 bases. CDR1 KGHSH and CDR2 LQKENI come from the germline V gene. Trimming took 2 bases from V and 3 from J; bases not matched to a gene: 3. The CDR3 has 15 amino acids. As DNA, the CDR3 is TGTGCCAGCTCACCATTGACAGGGGGCGACTATGGCTACACCTTC. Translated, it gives CASSPLTGGDYGYTF.

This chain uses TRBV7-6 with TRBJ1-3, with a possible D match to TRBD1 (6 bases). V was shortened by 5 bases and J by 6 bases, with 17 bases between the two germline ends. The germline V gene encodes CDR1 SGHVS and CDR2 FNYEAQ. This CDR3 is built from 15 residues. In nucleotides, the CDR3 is TGTGCCAGCAGCCCCGTGGCGACAGGTGCAAACACCATATATTTT. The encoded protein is CASSPVATGANTIYF.

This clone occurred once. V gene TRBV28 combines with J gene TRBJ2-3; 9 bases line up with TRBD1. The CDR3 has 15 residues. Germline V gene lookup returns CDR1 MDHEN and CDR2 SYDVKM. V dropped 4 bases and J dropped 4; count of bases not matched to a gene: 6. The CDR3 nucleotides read TGTGCCAGCAGTTACAGTAGACAGGGGGCAGATACGCAGTATTTT. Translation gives CASSYSRQGADTQYF.

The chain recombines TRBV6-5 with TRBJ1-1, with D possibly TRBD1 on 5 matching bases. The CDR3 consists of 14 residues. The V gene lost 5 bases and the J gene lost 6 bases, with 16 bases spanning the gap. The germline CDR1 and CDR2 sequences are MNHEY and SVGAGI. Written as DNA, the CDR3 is TGTGCCAGCAGTCCCGGGTGGGGGAGCGCTGAAGCTTTCTTT. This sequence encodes CASSPGWGSAEAFF.

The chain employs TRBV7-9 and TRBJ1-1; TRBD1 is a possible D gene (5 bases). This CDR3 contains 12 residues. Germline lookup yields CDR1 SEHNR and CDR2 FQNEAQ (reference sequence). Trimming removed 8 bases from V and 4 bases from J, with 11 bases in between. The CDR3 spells CASVMGGTEAFF. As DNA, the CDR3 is TGTGCCAGCGTAATGGGGGGCACTGAAGCTTTCTTT.

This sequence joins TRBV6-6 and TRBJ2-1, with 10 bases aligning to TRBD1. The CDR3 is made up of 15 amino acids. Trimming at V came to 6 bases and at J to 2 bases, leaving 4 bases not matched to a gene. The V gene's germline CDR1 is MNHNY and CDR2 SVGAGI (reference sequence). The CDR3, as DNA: TGTGCCAGCAGATCCGGACAGGGGGCCTACAATGAGCAGTTCTTC. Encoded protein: CASRSGQGAYNEQFF.

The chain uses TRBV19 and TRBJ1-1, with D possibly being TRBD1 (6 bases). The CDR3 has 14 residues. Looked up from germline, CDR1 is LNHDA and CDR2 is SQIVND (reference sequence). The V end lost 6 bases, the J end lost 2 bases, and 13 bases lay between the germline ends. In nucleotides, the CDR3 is TGTGCCAGTAGCAATATAGGGGGTAACACTGAAGCTTTCTTT. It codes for CASSNIGGNTEAFF.

The CDR3 coding sequence is TGTGCCAGCAGCCGGTATAGCGGGGAAAACACCGGGGAGCTGTTTTTT. Translating it yields CASSRYSGENTGELFF. This sequence joins TRBV5-4 and TRBJ2-2; 8 bases match TRBD2. Looked up from germline, CDR1 is SGHNT and CDR2 is YYREEE (reference sequence). The CDR3 has 16 amino acids. Losses at the gene ends were 4 bases for V and 2 bases for J; bases not matched to a gene: 7.

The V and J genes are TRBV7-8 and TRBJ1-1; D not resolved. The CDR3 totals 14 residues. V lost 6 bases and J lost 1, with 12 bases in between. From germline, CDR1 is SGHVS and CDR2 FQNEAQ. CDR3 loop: CASSWTGQNTEAFF. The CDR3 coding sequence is TGTGCCAGCAGTTGGACGGGTCAGAACACTGAAGCTTTCTTT.

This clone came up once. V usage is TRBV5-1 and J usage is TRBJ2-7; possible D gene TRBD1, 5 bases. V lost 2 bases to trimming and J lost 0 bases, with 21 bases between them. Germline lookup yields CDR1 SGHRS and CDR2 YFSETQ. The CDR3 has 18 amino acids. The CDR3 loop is CASSLGGRAPLLSYEQYF. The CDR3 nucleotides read TGCGCCAGCAGCTTAGGTGGCAGGGCGCCTCTTCTCTCCTACGAGCAGTACTTC.

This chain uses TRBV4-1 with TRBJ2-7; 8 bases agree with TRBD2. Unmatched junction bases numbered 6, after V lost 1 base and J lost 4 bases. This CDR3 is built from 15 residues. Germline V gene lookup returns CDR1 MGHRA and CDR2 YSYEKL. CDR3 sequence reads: CASSQVDGRAYEQYF. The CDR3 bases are TGCGCCAGCAGCCAAGTTGACGGGAGGGCTTACGAGCAGTACTTC.

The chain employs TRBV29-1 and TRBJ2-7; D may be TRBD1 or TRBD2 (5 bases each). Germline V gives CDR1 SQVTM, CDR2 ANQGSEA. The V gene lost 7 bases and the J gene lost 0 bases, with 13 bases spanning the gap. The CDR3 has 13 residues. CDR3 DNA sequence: TGCAGCGGGGGGTTAACGGGCTCCTACGAGCAGTACTTC. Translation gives CSGGLTGSYEQYF.

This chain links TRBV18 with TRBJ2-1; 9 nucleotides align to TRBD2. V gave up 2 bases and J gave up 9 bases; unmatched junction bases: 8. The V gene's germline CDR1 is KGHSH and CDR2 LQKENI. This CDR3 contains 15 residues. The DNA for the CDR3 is TGTGCCAGCTCACCATGGCCTAGCGGGGTTCGTGAGCAGTTCTTC. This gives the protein CASSPWPSGVREQFF.

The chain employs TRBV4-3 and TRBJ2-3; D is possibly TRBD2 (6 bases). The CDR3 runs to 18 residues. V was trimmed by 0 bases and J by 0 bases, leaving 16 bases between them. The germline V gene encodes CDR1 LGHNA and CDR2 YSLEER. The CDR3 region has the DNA TGCGCCAGCAGCCAAGACTTTACCGGGGGACCTAGCACAGATACGCAGTATTTT. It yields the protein CASSQDFTGGPSTDTQYF.

The CDR3 is CASTASVSHEQYF. The CDR3 DNA is TGTGCCAGCACGGCTAGTGTGTCCCACGAGCAGTACTTC. The rearrangement uses TRBV6-5 and TRBJ2-7; no clear D. V lost 7 bases, J lost 5 bases, and 15 bases lay in between. This CDR3 is 13 amino acids long. The germline V gene has CDR1 MNHEY and CDR2 SVGAGI.

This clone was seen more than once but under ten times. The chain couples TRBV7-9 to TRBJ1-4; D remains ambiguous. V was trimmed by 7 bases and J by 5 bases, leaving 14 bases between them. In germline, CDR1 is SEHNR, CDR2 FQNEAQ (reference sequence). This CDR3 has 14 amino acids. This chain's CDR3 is CASTSTVGNEKLFF. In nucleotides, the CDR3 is TGTGCCAGCACCTCTACAGTTGGCAATGAAAAACTGTTTTTT.

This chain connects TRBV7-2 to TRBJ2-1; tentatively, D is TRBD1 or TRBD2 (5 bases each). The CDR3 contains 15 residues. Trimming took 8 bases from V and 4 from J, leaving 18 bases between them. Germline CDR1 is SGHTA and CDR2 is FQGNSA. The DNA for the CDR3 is TGTGCCAGCGACGAGATGGGACCAACATACAATGAGCAGTTCTTC. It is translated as CASDEMGPTYNEQFF. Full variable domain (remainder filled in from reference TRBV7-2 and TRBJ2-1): GAGVSQSPSNKVTEKGKDVELRCDPISGHTALYWYRQSLGQGLEFLIYFQGNSAPDKSGLPSDRFSAERTGGSVSTLTIQRTQQEDSAVYLCASDEMGPTYNEQFFGPGTRLTVL.